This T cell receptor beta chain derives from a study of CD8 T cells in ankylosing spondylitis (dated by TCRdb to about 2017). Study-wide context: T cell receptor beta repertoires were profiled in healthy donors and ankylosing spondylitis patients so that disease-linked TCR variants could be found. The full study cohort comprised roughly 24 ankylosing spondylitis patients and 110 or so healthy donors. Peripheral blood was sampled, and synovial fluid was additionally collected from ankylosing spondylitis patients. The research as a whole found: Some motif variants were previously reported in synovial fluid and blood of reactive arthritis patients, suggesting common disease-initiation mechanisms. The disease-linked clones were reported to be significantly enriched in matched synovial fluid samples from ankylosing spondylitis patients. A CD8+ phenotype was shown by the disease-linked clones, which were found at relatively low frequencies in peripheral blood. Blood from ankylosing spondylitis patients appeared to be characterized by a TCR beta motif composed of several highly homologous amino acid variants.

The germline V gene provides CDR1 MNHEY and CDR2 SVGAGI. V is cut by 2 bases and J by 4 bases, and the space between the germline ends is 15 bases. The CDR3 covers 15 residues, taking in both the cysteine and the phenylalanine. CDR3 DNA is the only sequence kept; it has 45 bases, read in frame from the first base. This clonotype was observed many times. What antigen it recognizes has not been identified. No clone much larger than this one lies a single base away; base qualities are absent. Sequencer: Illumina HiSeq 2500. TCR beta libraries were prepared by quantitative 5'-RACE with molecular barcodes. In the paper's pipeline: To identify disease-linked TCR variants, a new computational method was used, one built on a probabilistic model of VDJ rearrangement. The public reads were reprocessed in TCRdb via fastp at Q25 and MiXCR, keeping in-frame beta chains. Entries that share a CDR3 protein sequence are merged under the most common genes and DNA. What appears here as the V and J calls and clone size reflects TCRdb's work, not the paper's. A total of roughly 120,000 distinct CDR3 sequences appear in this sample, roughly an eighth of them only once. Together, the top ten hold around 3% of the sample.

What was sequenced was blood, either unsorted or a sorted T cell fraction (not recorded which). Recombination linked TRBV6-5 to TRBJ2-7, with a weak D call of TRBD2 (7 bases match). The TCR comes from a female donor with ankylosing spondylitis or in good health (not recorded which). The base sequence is TGTGCCAGCAGTTACACATATGCGGGGGCTTACGAGCAGTACTTC. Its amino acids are CASSYTYAGAYEQYF.